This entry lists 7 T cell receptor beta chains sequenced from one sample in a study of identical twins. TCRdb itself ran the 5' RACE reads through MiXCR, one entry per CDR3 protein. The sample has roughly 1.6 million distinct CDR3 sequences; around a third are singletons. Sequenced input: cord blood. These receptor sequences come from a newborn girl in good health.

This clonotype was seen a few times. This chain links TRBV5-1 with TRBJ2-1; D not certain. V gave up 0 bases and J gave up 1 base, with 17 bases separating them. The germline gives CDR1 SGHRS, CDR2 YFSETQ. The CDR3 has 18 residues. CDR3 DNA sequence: TGCGCCAGCAGCTTGGCCCTAATGGGCCCGCTTTCCTACAATGAGCAGTTCTTC. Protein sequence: CASSLALMGPLSYNEQFF.

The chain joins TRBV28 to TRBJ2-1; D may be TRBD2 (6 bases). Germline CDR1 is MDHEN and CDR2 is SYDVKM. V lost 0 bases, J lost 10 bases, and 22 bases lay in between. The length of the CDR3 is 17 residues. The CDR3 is CASSLCIWVAVSYEQFF. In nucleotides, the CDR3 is TGTGCCAGCAGTTTATGCATTTGGGTAGCGGTCTCCTACGAGCAGTTCTTC.

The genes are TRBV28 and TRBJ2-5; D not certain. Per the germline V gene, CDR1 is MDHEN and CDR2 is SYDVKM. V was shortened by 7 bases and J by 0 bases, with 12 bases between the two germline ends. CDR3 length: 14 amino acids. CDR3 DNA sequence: TGTGCCAGCACTTCGAGACGGCACCAAGAGACCCAGTACTTC. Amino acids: CASTSRRHQETQYF.

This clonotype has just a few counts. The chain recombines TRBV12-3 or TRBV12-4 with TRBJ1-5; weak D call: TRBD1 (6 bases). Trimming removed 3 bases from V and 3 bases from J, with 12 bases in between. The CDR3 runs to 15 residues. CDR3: CASSFAGGTNQPQHF. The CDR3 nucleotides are TGTGCCAGCAGTTTCGCGGGGGGCACCAATCAGCCCCAGCATTTT.

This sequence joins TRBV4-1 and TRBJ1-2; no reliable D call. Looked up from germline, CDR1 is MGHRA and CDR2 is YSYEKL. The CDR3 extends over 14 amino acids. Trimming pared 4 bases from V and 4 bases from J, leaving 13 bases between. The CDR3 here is CASSPQEGGYGYTF. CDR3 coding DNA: TGCGCCAGCAGCCCGCAAGAGGGCGGCTATGGCTACACCTTC.

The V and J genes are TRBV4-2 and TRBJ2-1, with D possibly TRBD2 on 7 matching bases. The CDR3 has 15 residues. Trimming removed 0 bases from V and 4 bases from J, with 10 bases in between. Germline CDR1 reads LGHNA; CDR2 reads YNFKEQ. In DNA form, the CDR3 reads TGTGCCAGCAGCCAAGATGCGGGGGCTTACAATGAGCAGTTCTTC. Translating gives CASSQDAGAYNEQFF.

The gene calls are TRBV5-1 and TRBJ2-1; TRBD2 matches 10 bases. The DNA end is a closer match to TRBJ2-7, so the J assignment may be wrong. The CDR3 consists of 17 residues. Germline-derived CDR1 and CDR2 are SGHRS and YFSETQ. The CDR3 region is CASSRALAGVPYNEQYF. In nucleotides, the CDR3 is TGCGCCAGCAGTCGGGCCCTAGCGGGAGTCCCCTACAATGAGCAGTACTTC.